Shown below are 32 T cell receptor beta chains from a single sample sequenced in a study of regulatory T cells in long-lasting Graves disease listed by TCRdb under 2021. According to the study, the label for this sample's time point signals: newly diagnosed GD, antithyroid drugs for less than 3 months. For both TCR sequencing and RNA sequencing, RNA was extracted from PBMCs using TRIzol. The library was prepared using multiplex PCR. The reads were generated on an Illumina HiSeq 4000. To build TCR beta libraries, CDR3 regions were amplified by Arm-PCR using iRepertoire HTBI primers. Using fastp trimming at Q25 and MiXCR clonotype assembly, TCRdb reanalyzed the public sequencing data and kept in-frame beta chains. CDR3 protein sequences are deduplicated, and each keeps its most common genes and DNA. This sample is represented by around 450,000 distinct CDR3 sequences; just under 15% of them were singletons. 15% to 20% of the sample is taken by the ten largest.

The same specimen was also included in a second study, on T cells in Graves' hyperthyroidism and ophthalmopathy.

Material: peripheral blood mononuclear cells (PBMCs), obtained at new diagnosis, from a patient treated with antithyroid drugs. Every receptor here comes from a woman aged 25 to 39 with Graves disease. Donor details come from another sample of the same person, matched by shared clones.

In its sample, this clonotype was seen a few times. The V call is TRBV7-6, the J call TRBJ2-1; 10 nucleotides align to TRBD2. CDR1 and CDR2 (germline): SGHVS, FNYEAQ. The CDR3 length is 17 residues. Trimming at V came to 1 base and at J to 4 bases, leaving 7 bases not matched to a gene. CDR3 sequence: CASSLGKREGRYNEQFF. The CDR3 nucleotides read TGTGCCAGCAGCTTAGGGAAGCGGGAGGGGCGATACAATGAGCAGTTCTTC.

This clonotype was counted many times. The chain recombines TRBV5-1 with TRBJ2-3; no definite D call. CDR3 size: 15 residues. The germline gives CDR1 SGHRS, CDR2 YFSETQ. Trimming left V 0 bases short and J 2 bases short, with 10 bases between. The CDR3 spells CASSLALLLTDTQYF. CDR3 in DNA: TGCGCCAGCAGCTTGGCCTTGCTACTCACAGATACGCAGTATTTT.

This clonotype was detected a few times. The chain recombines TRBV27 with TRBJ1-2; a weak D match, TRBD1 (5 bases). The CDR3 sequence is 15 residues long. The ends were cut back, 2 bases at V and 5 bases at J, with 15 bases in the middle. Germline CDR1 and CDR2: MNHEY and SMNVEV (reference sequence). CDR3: CASSLRAGLGYGYTF. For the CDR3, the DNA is TGTGCCAGCAGTTTACGGGCAGGGCTAGGATATGGCTACACCTTC.

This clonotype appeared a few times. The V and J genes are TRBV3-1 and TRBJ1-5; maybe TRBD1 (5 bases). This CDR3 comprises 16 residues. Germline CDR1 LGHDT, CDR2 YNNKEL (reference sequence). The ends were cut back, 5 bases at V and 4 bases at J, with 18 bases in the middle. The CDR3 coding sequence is TGTGCCAGCAGCAAATTCAAGGGACGGGTAAATCAGCCCCAGCATTTT. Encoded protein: CASSKFKGRVNQPQHF.

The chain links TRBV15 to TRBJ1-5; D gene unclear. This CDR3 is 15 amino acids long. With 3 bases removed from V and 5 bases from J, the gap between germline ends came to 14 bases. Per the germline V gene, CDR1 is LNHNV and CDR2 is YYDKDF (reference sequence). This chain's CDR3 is CATSSLLGYDQPQHF. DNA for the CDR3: TGTGCCACCAGCAGCCTTCTTGGGTACGATCAGCCCCAGCATTTT.

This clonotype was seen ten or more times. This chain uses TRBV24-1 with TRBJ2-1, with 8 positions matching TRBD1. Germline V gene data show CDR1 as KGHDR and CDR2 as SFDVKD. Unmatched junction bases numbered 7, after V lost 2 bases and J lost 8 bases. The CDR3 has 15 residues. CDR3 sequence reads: CATSDSGTGRDEQFF. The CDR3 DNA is TGTGCCACCAGTGATTCAGGGACAGGTCGGGATGAGCAGTTCTTC.

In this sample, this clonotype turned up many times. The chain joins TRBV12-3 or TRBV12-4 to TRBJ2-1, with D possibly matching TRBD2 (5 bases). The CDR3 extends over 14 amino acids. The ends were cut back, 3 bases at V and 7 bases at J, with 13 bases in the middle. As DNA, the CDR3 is TGTGCCAGCAGTTTTCCCGGGAATCGTAATGAGCAGTTCTTC. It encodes CASSFPGNRNEQFF.

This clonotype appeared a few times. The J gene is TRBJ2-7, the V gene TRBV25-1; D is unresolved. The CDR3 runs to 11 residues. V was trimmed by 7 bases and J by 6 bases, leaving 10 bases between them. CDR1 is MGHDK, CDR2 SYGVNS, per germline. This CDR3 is CASTNPLEQYF. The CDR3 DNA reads TGTGCCAGCACCAATCCCCTCGAGCAGTACTTC.

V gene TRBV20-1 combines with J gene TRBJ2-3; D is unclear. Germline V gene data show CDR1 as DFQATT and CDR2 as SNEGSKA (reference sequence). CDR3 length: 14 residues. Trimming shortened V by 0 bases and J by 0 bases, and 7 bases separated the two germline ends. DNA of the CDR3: TGCAGTGCTAGAGAAGTAACTAGCACAGATACGCAGTATTTT. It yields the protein CSAREVTSTDTQYF.

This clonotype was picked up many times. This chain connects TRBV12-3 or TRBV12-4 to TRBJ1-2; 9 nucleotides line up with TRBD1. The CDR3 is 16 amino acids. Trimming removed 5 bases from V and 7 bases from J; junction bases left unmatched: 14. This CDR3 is CASSTSFRTGAVGYTF. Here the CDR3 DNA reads TGTGCCAGCAGTACTTCCTTCCGGACAGGGGCGGTTGGCTACACCTTC.

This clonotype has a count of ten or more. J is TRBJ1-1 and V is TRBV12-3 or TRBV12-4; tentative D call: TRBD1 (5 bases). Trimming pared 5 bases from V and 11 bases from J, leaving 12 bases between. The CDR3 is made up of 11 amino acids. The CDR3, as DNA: TGTGCCAGCAGTGACCACAGGTTGGCTTTCTTT. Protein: CASSDHRLAFF.

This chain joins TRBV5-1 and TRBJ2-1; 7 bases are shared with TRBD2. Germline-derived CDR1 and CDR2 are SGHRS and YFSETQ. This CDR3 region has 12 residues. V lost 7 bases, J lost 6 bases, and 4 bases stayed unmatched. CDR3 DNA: TGCGCCAGCGGGGGAGGGACCAATGAGCAGTTCTTC. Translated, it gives CASGGGTNEQFF. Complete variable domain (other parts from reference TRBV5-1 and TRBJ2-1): KAGVTQTPRYLIKTRGQQVTLSCSPISGHRSVSWYQQTPGQGLQFLFEYFSETQRNKGNFPGRFSGRQFSNSRSEMNVSTLELGDSALYLCASGGGTNEQFFGPGTRLTVL.

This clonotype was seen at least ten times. CDR3 nucleotide sequence: TGTGCCAGCAGTGCGGGACTAGCGGGAGTATGGGGGACGGGGAATGAGCAGTTCTTC. This translates into CASSAGLAGVWGTGNEQFF. The chain carries TRBV25-1 and TRBJ2-1; 14 bases agree with TRBD2. Germline CDR1 reads MGHDK; CDR2 reads SYGVNS. This CDR3 is built from 19 residues. Germline trimming cut 4 bases from V and 7 bases from J; bases unmatched to any gene: 15.

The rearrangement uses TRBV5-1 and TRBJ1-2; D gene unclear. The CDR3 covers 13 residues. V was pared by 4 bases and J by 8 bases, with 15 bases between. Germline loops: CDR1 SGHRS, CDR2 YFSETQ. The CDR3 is CASSTAPEGGYTF. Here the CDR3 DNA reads TGCGCCAGCAGCACTGCCCCGGAAGGGGGCTACACCTTC.

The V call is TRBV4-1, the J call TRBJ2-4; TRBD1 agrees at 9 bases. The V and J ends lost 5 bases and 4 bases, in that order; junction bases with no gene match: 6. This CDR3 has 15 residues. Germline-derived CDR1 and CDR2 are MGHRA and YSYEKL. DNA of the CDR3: TGCGCCAGCAGCAATTCCGGACAGGGGAAAAACATTCAGTACTTC. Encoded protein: CASSNSGQGKNIQYF.

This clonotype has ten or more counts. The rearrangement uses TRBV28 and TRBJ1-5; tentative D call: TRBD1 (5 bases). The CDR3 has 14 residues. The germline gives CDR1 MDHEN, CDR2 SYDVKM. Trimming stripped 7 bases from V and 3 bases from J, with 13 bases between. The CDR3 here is CASKEWTPNQPQHF. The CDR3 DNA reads TGTGCCAGCAAGGAATGGACACCCAATCAGCCCCAGCATTTT.

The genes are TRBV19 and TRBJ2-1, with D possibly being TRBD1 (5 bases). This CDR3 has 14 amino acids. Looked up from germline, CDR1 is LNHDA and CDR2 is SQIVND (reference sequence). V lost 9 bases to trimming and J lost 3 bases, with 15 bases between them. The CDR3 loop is CARGRLQDYNEQFF. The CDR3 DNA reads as TGTGCCAGGGGTCGATTACAGGACTACAATGAGCAGTTCTTC.

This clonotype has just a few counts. CDR3 coding DNA: TGCAGTGCAAGACGAGGGGAGCAGTTCTTC. This sequence encodes CSARRGEQFF. The chain joins TRBV20-1 to TRBJ2-1; a possible D gene is TRBD2 (5 bases). From germline, CDR1 is DFQATT and CDR2 SNEGSKA (reference sequence). The V end was cut by 6 bases, the J end by 10 bases, with 10 bases between. CDR3 length: 10 amino acids.

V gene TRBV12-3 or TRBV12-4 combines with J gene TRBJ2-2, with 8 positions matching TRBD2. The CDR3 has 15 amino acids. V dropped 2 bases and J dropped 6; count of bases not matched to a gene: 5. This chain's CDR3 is CASSLREGFAGELFF. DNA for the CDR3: TGTGCCAGCAGTTTACGGGAGGGTTTCGCCGGGGAGCTGTTTTTT.

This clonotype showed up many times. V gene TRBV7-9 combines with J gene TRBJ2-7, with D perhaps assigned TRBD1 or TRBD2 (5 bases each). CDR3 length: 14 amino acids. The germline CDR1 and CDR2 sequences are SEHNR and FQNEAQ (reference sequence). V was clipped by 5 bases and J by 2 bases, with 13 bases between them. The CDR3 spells CASSASGAPYEQYF. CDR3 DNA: TGTGCCAGCAGCGCCTCCGGGGCTCCCTACGAGCAGTACTTC.

This CDR3 reads CASSPEGERYEQYF. The CDR3 bases are TGTGCCAGCAGCCCAGAGGGAGAGAGGTACGAGCAGTACTTC. V usage is TRBV9 and J usage is TRBJ2-7, with TRBD2 as a possible D gene (5 bases). Germline CDR1 SGDLS, CDR2 YYNGEE. CDR3 length: 14 residues. The V and J ends lost 4 bases and 4 bases respectively, with 15 bases between them.

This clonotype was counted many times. This chain's CDR3 is CSATGLAGAVGTDTQYF. In nucleotides, the CDR3 is TGCAGTGCTACCGGACTAGCGGGAGCGGTAGGGACAGATACGCAGTATTTT. The chain combines TRBV20-1 with TRBJ2-3; 13 bases fit TRBD2. In germline, CDR1 is DFQATT, CDR2 SNEGSKA (reference sequence). The CDR3 has 17 residues. V shed 4 bases and J 3 bases; nucleotides not matched to a gene: 10.

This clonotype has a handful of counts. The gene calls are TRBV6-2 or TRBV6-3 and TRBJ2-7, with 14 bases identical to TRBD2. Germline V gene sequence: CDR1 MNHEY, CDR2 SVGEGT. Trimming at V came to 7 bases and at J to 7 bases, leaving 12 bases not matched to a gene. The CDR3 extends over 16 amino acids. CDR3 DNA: TGTGCCAGCACCCCACCCGGGACTAGCGGGAGCCGAGAGCAGTACTTC. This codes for CASTPPGTSGSREQYF.

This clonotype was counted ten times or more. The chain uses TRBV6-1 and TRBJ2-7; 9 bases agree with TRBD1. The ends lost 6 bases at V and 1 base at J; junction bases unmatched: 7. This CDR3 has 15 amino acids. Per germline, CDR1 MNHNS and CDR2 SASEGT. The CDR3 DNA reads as TGTGCCAGCAGGTCCGGGACAGGGAGGTCCTACGAGCAGTACTTC. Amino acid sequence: CASRSGTGRSYEQYF.

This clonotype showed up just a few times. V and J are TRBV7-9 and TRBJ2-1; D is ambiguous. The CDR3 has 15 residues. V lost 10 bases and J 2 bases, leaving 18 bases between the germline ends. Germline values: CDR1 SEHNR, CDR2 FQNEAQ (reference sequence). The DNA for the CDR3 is TGTGCCAACGATGCGACCCTCGGCACCTACAATGAGCAGTTCTTC. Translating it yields CANDATLGTYNEQFF.

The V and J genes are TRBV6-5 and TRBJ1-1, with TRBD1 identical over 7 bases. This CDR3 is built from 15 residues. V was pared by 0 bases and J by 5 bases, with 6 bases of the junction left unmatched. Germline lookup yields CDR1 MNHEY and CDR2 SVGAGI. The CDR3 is CASSYSEGAGTEAFF. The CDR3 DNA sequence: TGTGCCAGCAGTTACTCGGAGGGGGCTGGGACTGAAGCTTTCTTT.

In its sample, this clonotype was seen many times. The CDR3 is CASSLALGELHNEQFF. CDR3 coding DNA: TGTGCCAGCAGCTTGGCCTTGGGGGAGTTACACAATGAGCAGTTCTTC. The rearrangement uses TRBV5-6 and TRBJ2-1; the D call may be TRBD1 or TRBD2 (5 bases each). The germline V gene encodes CDR1 SGHDT and CDR2 YYEEEE. The germline V and J ends were trimmed by 0 bases and 5 bases, with 15 bases remaining between them. The length of the CDR3 is 16 residues.

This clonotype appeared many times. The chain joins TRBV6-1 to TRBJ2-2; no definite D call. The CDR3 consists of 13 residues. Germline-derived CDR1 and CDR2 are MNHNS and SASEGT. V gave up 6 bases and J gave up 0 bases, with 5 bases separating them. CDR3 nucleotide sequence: TGTGCCAGCAGCGAGACGAACACCGGGGAGCTGTTTTTT. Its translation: CASSETNTGELFF.

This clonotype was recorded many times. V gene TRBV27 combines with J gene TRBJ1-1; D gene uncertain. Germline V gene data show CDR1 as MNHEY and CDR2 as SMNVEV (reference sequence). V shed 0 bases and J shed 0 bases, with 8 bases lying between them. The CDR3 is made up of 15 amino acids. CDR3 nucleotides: TGTGCCAGCAGTTTATCTATCGGGATGAACACTGAAGCTTTCTTT. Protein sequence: CASSLSIGMNTEAFF.

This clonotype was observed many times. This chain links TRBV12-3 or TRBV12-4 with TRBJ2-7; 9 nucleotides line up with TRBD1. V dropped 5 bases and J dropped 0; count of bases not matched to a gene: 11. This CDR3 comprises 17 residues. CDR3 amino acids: CASSHDYRGPLSYEQYF. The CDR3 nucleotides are TGTGCCAGCAGTCACGACTACAGGGGGCCACTCTCCTACGAGCAGTACTTC.

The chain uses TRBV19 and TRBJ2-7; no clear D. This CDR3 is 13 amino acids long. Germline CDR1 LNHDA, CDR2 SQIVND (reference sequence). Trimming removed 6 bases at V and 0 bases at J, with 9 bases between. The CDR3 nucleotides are TGTGCCAGTAGGAGGCCGGACTCCTACGAGCAGTACTTC. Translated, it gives CASRRPDSYEQYF.

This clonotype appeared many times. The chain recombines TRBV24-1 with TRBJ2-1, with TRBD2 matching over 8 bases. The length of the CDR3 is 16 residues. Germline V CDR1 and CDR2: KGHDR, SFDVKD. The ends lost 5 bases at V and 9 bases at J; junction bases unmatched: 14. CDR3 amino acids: CATSVSSGSGSVEQFF. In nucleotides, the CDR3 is TGTGCCACCAGTGTCTCCTCCGGGAGCGGGAGCGTTGAGCAGTTCTTC.